Shown below are 15 T cell receptor beta chains from a single sample sequenced in a study of blood T cell repertoires in COVID-19. Clones were read by immunoSEQ multiplex PCR, and TCRdb kept only the in-frame ones, dropping some. There are 55,000 or so clones in the sample; 65% to 90% occur only once, and roughly 13% lies in the top ten. Sequenced sample: peripheral blood. The receptors originated from a human donor in a cohort sampled during active COVID-19.

This clone was found a few times. The chain employs TRBV18 and TRBJ2-2, with D possibly being TRBD2 (5 bases). CDR3 length equals 17 residues. Per germline, CDR1 KGHSH and CDR2 LQKENI. The V gene lost 1 base and the J gene lost 1 base, with 13 bases spanning the gap. CDR3: CASSPRGGGLNTGELFF. The CDR3 DNA follows: TGTGCCAGCTCACCACGGGGTGGAGGCTTGAACACCGGGGAGCTGTTTTTT.

CDR3 protein: CASSLRSPGVVNTEAFF. The CDR3 coding sequence is TGTGCCAGCAGCTTAAGGTCCCCAGGGGTGGTGAACACTGAAGCTTTCTTT. The V and J genes are TRBV7-3 and TRBJ1-1; perhaps TRBD1 as D (6 bases). The CDR3 contains 17 residues. The V gene lost 1 base and the J gene lost 0 bases, with 15 bases spanning the gap. The germline gives CDR1 SGHTA, CDR2 FQGTGA.

The chain links TRBV5-6 to TRBJ2-5; D is uncertain. V lost 3 bases, J lost 5 bases, and 11 bases lay in between. This CDR3 has 13 amino acids. In germline, CDR1 is SGHDT, CDR2 YYEEEE. The CDR3 DNA is TGTGCCAGCAGCTACCCAGGCATTGAGACCCAGTACTTC. It encodes CASSYPGIETQYF.

The chain uses TRBV5-1 and TRBJ2-2, with a weak D call TRBD2 (6 bases). Trimming shortened V by 7 bases and J by 5 bases, and 15 bases separated the two germline ends. Germline assignment: CDR1 SGHRS and CDR2 YFSETQ. The CDR3 contains 14 residues. CDR3 bases: TGCGCCAGCCAGGGCGTCCGGGGGACCGGGGAGCTGTTTTTT. It specifies CASQGVRGTGELFF.

The chain couples TRBV12-5 to TRBJ2-1, with a weak D call TRBD2 (7 bases). The germline CDR1 and CDR2 sequences are LGHNT and FRNRAP. V lost 6 bases and J lost 8, with 14 bases in between. The CDR3 contains 13 residues. The CDR3 DNA reads TGTGCTAGTGGCAACCTAGGGGGGGATGAGCAGTTCTTC. Its translation is CASGNLGGDEQFF. Together with reference TRBV12-5 and TRBJ2-1, the CDR3 gives the full variable domain: DARVTQTPRHKVTEMGQEVTMRCQPILGHNTVFWYRQTMMQGLELLAYFRNRAPLDDSGMPKDRFSAEMPDATLATLKIQPSEPRDSAVYFCASGNLGGDEQFFGPGTRLTVL.

This clone was counted a few times. This chain connects TRBV15 to TRBJ2-1; 9 bases map to TRBD2. Losses at the gene ends were 4 bases for V and 0 bases for J; bases not matched to a gene: 7. This CDR3 region has 17 residues. Germline V gene sequence: CDR1 LNHNV, CDR2 YYDKDF (reference sequence). CDR3 sequence reads: CATSNPAGGSSYNEQFF. The CDR3 DNA reads TGTGCCACCAGCAACCCCGCGGGGGGGAGCTCCTACAATGAGCAGTTCTTC.

This clone was seen only once. The chain links TRBV28 to TRBJ2-4; D is perhaps TRBD2 (5 bases). The CDR3 totals 16 residues. Germline V lookup: CDR1 MDHEN, CDR2 SYDVKM. V dropped 6 bases and J dropped 0 bases, with 15 bases sitting between them. The DNA for the CDR3 is TGTGCCAGCAGCCAACCTGGCGGGTCAGCCAAAAACATTCAGTACTTC. Its protein product is CASSQPGGSAKNIQYF.

The chain uses TRBV30 and TRBJ1-1; unclear D gene. This CDR3 region has 13 residues. Trimming stripped 4 bases from V and 1 base from J, with 10 bases between. Germline V gene sequence: CDR1 GTSNPN, CDR2 SVGIG (reference sequence). CDR3 sequence: CAWIPRENTEAFF. In nucleotides, the CDR3 is TGTGCCTGGATTCCTCGGGAGAACACTGAAGCTTTCTTT.

The chain recombines TRBV29-1 with TRBJ1-2, with 8 bases fitting TRBD1. The CDR3 is 12 residues long. V gave up 8 bases and J gave up 4 bases; unmatched junction bases: 6. In germline, CDR1 is SQVTM, CDR2 ANQGSEA. The CDR3 loop is CSYSGGGYGYTF. CDR3 in DNA: TGCAGCTATTCAGGGGGCGGCTATGGCTACACCTTC.

This chain connects TRBV29-1 to TRBJ2-5, with D hard to call. The CDR3 loop spans 12 amino acids. The germline V gene has CDR1 SQVTM and CDR2 ANQGSEA. V lost 7 bases, J lost 8 bases, and 17 bases lay in between. This CDR3 is CSGGMRRETQYF. DNA for the CDR3: TGCAGCGGGGGAATGAGAAGAGAAACCCAGTACTTC. The complete variable domain, with remaining parts taken from reference TRBV29-1 and TRBJ2-5, reads SAVISQKPSRDICQRGTSLTIQCQVDSQVTMMFWYRQQPGQSLTLIATANQGSEATYESGFVIDKFPISRPNLTFSTLTVSNMSPEDSSIYLCSGGMRRETQYFGPGTRLLVL.

The chain combines TRBV2 with TRBJ2-7; TRBD2 matches at 11 bases. CDR3 length equals 16 residues. Germline V CDR1 and CDR2: SNHLY, FYNNEI. V gave up 5 bases and J gave up 0 bases; unmatched junction bases: 6. DNA for the CDR3: TGTGCCAGCAGTCCAGGGCTAGCGGGAGGCTCCTACGAGCAGTACTTC. This gives the protein CASSPGLAGGSYEQYF.

V usage is TRBV28 and J usage is TRBJ2-7, with TRBD1 identical over 9 bases. J gave up 6 bases and V 6 bases, and 12 bases lay outside the gene matches. This CDR3 spans 15 amino acids. Germline V gene data show CDR1 as MDHEN and CDR2 as SYDVKM. This chain's CDR3 is CASRLTGTGLGEQYF. CDR3 coding DNA: TGTGCCAGCAGACTAACCGGGACAGGGCTGGGCGAGCAGTACTTC.

Note on this clone: At one end the junction does not follow the germline gene, possibly because of a read error. The chain has TRBV2 and TRBJ1-2, with D perhaps matching TRBD1 (6 bases). The CDR3 runs 13 residues. Germline V lookup: CDR1 SNHLY, CDR2 FYNNEI. The CDR3 sequence is CASSQAGDTGGAF. The DNA of the CDR3 is TGTGCCAGCAGTCAAGCGGGGGACACAGGCGGCGCCTTC.

The chain recombines TRBV15 with TRBJ2-3, with TRBD2 matching over 7 bases. CDR3 length equals 15 residues. Germline V CDR1 and CDR2: LNHNV, YYDKDF (reference sequence). J lost 4 bases, V lost 0 bases, and 4 bases had no gene match. Here the CDR3 reads CATSRDAGDPDTQYF. The CDR3 nucleotides read TGTGCCACCAGCAGAGATGCGGGAGACCCAGATACGCAGTATTTT.

The rearrangement joins TRBV4-1 to TRBJ2-7, with TRBD1 matching over 9 bases. The J segment lost 10 bases and the V segment lost 1 base, leaving 5 bases of the junction unmatched. There are 13 residues in the CDR3. The germline CDR1 and CDR2 sequences are MGHRA and YSYEKL. In nucleotides, the CDR3 is TGCGCCAGCAGCCAAGGTCCGGACAGGGGACAGTACTTC. Translation: CASSQGPDRGQYF.